The 21 T cell receptor beta chains below all came from one sample that was sequenced in a study of T cell repertoires in cytomegalovirus infection. TCRdb used MiXCR to reprocess the reads, holding one entry per CDR3 protein. The data contain some 230,000 distinct CDR3 sequences, 22% of them singletons. Sequencing was performed on CD8+ T cells from PBMCs. Receptors originate from a human donor in good health (CMV status not recorded). Some clones in this sample may be carry-over from other donors' samples.

This clonotype has just a few counts. The chain joins TRBV6-2 or TRBV6-3 to TRBJ2-5, with TRBD2 matching over 7 bases. The germline V gene encodes CDR1 MNHEY and CDR2 SVGEGT. J lost 0 bases, V lost 2 bases, and 9 bases had no gene match. This CDR3 has 17 residues. CDR3 DNA sequence: TGTGCCAGCAGTTACGGGAGCCTAGCGGCGAACCAAGAGACCCAGTACTTC. Protein: CASSYGSLAANQETQYF.

J is TRBJ1-4 and V is TRBV7-9, with 7 bases matching TRBD1. The CDR3 runs 18 residues. V lost 5 bases and J lost 0; bases outside the gene matches: 12. Germline V gene lookup returns CDR1 SEHNR and CDR2 FQNEAQ (reference sequence). CDR3 nucleotides: TGTGCCAGCAGCCCTCCCCCCGGGACAGCGACAACTAATGAAAAACTGTTTTTT. It encodes CASSPPPGTATTNEKLFF.

This clonotype showed up many times. This sequence joins TRBV5-1 and TRBJ2-7; TRBD2 might be the D (6 bases). The germline V and J ends were trimmed by 0 bases and 6 bases, with 13 bases remaining between them. The CDR3 is 14 residues long. Germline V gene lookup returns CDR1 SGHRS and CDR2 YFSETQ. The CDR3 reads CASSLAGGESEQYF. The CDR3 region has the DNA TGCGCCAGCAGCTTGGCCGGGGGAGAGTCCGAGCAGTACTTC.

J is TRBJ2-6 and V is TRBV14; D possibly corresponds to TRBD1 (6 bases). The CDR3 has 16 residues. Germline V gene lookup returns CDR1 SGHDN and CDR2 FVKESK. The V end lost 0 bases, the J end lost 2 bases, and 8 bases lay between the germline ends. The CDR3 DNA reads TGTGCCAGCAGCCAAGAGCAGGGGACTGGGGCCAACGTCCTGACTTTC. Protein sequence: CASSQEQGTGANVLTF. Drawing the rest from reference TRBV14 and TRBJ2-6, the complete variable domain is EAGVTQFPSHSVIEKGQTVTLRCDPISGHDNLYWYRRVMGKEIKFLLHFVKESKQDESGMPNNRFLAERTGGTYSTLKVQPAELEDSGVYFCASSQEQGTGANVLTFGAGSRLTVL.

This clonotype came up many times. The chain joins TRBV7-6 to TRBJ2-5; 7 positions agree with TRBD1. The CDR3 covers 16 residues. Looked up from germline, CDR1 is SGHVS and CDR2 is FNYEAQ. V shed 5 bases and J 5 bases; nucleotides not matched to a gene: 14. The CDR3 nucleotides are TGTGCCAGCAGCACCCGACAGGGCGTGGGGGAGGAGACCCAGTACTTC. This codes for CASSTRQGVGEETQYF.

This clonotype has more than one count but fewer than ten. V is TRBV7-9 and J is TRBJ1-1; perhaps TRBD1 as D (5 bases). With 4 bases removed from V and 4 bases from J, the gap between germline ends came to 16 bases. The CDR3 is made up of 15 amino acids. Germline-derived CDR1 and CDR2 are SEHNR and FQNEAQ (reference sequence). CDR3 region: CASSSLVGGGTEAFF. The CDR3 DNA sequence: TGTGCCAGCAGCTCCCTAGTGGGGGGGGGCACTGAAGCTTTCTTT.

This clonotype showed up just a few times. The rearrangement joins TRBV2 to TRBJ1-1; 10 bases fit TRBD1. Germline-derived CDR1 and CDR2 are SNHLY and FYNNEI. The CDR3 totals 15 residues. CDR3 DNA sequence: TGTGTCCCACTTATTCGGGACAGGGGGAACACTGAAGCTTTCTTT. This sequence encodes CVPLIRDRGNTEAFF.

The CDR3 nucleotides are TGTGCCAGCAGCCGCGATACAGACCTCGATGGCTACACCTTC. It specifies CASSRDTDLDGYTF. The V call is TRBV4-2, the J call TRBJ1-2, with no clear D. The CDR3 runs 14 residues. The germline gives CDR1 LGHNA, CDR2 YNFKEQ. Trimming left V 4 bases short and J 6 bases short, with 15 bases between.

V gene TRBV6-2 or TRBV6-3 combines with J gene TRBJ2-1; no reliable D call. V dropped 6 bases and J dropped 9 bases, with 12 bases sitting between them. This CDR3 region has 12 residues. Germline lookup yields CDR1 MNHEY and CDR2 SVGEGT. CDR3 sequence reads: CASRPPGREQFF. CDR3 nucleotide sequence: TGTGCCAGCAGACCCCCGGGCCGTGAGCAGTTCTTC.

The CDR3 DNA is TGTGCCAGCAGCCTCCGGGCCGGTGGAAACACCATATATTTT. Amino acid sequence: CASSLRAGGNTIYF. The rearrangement links TRBV16 to TRBJ1-3; D remains unclear. Germline V gene sequence: CDR1 KGHSY, CDR2 FQNENV. The V end was cut by 4 bases, the J end by 3 bases, with 10 bases between. The CDR3 consists of 14 residues.

This clonotype showed up many times. The chain is built from TRBV12-3 or TRBV12-4 and TRBJ2-5; 14 positions match TRBD2. The CDR3 loop spans 15 amino acids. The V segment lost 6 bases and the J segment 3 bases; nucleotides outside the gene matches: 3. As DNA, the CDR3 is TGTGCCAGCAGGGGGGGACTAGCGGGGGAAGAGACCCAGTACTTC. This gives the protein CASRGGLAGEETQYF.

This clonotype has just a few counts. The genes are TRBV19 and TRBJ1-1; D is uncertain. Per the germline V gene, CDR1 is LNHDA and CDR2 is SQIVND (reference sequence). V dropped 3 bases and J dropped 1 base, with 6 bases sitting between them. This CDR3 region has 13 residues. The CDR3 here is CASSIATNTEAFF. For the CDR3, the DNA is TGTGCCAGTAGTATTGCAACGAACACTGAAGCTTTCTTT. Supplemented by reference TRBV19 and TRBJ1-1, the full variable domain reads DGGITQSPKYLFRKEGQNVTLSCEQNLNHDAMYWYRQDPGQGLRLIYYSQIVNDFQKGDIAEGYSVSREKKESFPLTVTSAQKNPTAFYLCASSIATNTEAFFGQGTRLTVV.

V and J are TRBV7-3 and TRBJ2-1; TRBD2 is a possible D gene (6 bases). The germline V gene has CDR1 SGHTA and CDR2 FQGTGA. The CDR3 extends over 14 amino acids. With 1 base removed from V and 4 bases from J, the gap between germline ends came to 8 bases. The CDR3 sequence: CASSLSGNYNEQFF. In DNA, the CDR3 is TGTGCCAGCAGCTTAAGCGGGAATTACAATGAGCAGTTCTTC.

Worth noting for this clonotype: Germline is not matched at one junction end, which may reflect a read error. The chain couples TRBV28 to TRBJ1-1; D unresolved. Germline CDR1 reads MDHEN; CDR2 reads SYDVKM. This CDR3 contains 12 residues. For the CDR3, the DNA is TGTGCCAGCGGTTTAGGTGCGGCCGAAGCTTTCTTT. This codes for CASGLGAAEAFF.

In its sample, this clonotype was seen many times. This chain uses TRBV7-9 with TRBJ2-7; 10 nucleotides align to TRBD1. The CDR3 sequence is 13 residues long. In germline, CDR1 is SEHNR, CDR2 FQNEAQ (reference sequence). Losses at the gene ends were 10 bases for V and 6 bases for J; bases not matched to a gene: 9. The CDR3 bases are TGTGCCACCATACGGGACAGGGGAGGCGAGCAGTACTTC. It specifies CATIRDRGGEQYF.

This clonotype came up many times. The chain has TRBV7-9 and TRBJ1-4, with D hard to call. The CDR3 is made up of 14 amino acids. The germline gives CDR1 SEHNR, CDR2 FQNEAQ (reference sequence). The V end lost 6 bases, the J end lost 5 bases, and 13 bases lay between the germline ends. DNA of the CDR3: TGTGCCAGCAGTCCGGGTCCTCCGAATGAAAAACTGTTTTTT. As protein: CASSPGPPNEKLFF.

This clonotype was counted between two and nine times. The V and J genes are TRBV10-3 and TRBJ2-1; 14 nucleotides align to TRBD2. After removal of 2 bases from V and 2 bases from J, the junction contained 5 bases not matched to a gene. The CDR3 extends over 18 amino acids. Germline V gene data show CDR1 as ENHRY and CDR2 as SYGVKD. The CDR3 DNA reads as TGTGCCATCAGTGAGAGACTAGCGGGGGGGAGACCCTACAATGAGCAGTTCTTC. Its protein is CAISERLAGGRPYNEQFF.

J is TRBJ2-7 and V is TRBV12-5; D is ambiguous. Trimming took 6 bases from V and 0 from J, leaving 6 bases between them. This CDR3 comprises 12 residues. Germline loops: CDR1 LGHNT, CDR2 FRNRAP. The DNA for the CDR3 is TGTGCTAGTGGCCCTGACTCCTACGAGCAGTACTTC. Encoded protein: CASGPDSYEQYF.

The chain is built from TRBV20-1 and TRBJ1-2; TRBD1 is a possible D gene (6 bases). The CDR3 spans 14 residues. The ends were cut back, 6 bases at V and 1 base at J, with 15 bases in the middle. The germline V gene encodes CDR1 DFQATT and CDR2 SNEGSKA (reference sequence). The CDR3 protein is CSALDRRINYGYTF. As DNA, the CDR3 is TGCAGTGCATTGGACAGACGAATTAACTATGGCTACACCTTC.

The chain uses TRBV28 and TRBJ2-7; TRBD1 matches 8 bases. The CDR3 covers 14 residues. The junction had 4 bases not matched to a gene; V was cut back by 6 bases and J by 0 bases. Germline V gene data show CDR1 as MDHEN and CDR2 as SYDVKM. CDR3 loop: CASRGQVSSYEQYF. CDR3 sequence (DNA): TGTGCCAGCAGGGGACAGGTGAGCTCCTACGAGCAGTACTTC.

This clonotype was found a few times. V is TRBV29-1 and J is TRBJ1-1; 7 bases agree with TRBD1. This CDR3 region has 12 residues. The V gene's germline CDR1 is SQVTM and CDR2 ANQGSEA. The ends lost 4 bases at V and 3 bases at J; junction bases unmatched: 2. This chain's CDR3 is CSVAQGDTEAFF. DNA for the CDR3: TGCAGCGTTGCCCAGGGGGACACTGAAGCTTTCTTT.